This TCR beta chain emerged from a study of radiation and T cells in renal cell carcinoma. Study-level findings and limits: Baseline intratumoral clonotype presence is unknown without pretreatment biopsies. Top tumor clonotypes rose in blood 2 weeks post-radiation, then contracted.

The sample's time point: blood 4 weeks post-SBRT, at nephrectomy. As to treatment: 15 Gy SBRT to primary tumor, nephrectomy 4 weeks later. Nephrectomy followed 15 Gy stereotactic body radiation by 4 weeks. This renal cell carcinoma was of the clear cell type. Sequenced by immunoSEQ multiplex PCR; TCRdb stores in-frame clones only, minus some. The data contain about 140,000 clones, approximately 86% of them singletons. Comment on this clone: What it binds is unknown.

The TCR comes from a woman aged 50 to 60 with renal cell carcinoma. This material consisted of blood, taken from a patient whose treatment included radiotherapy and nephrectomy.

As DNA, the CDR3 is TGTGCCAGCAGTTTCCTAGGCGGGGGAGAGACCGGGGAGCTGTTTTTT. Its protein product is CASSFLGGGETGELFF. The chain links TRBV27 to TRBJ2-2; 7 nucleotides align to TRBD2. Trimming cost V 3 bases and J 5 bases; bases outside gene matches: 9. Germline lookup yields CDR1 MNHEY and CDR2 SMNVEV (reference sequence). The CDR3 has 16 amino acids.